The following is a T cell receptor (beta chain) sequence with its context. Its antigen remains unidentified. The CDR3 goes on 3 residues after the read ends, and that part is filled in from the germline J gene. The data derive from a study of T cells in women clearing cervical HPV infection. Study findings and constraints: Associations may precede or follow infection; HPV-specific or memory T cells were not isolated. Cases and controls were distinguished at AUC 0.83 by richness and V genes.

Using immunoSEQ multiplex PCR, the repertoire was profiled, and TCRdb retains in-frame clones only, with some absent. The sample holds 25,000 to 35,000 clones. Trimming took 1 base from V and 6 from J; bases not matched to a gene: 2. Looked up from germline, CDR1 is MGHRA and CDR2 is YSYEKL. CDR3 length: 13 amino acids. Prevalent HPV16 infections were excluded; only incident single HPV16 infections included. Sample: blood buffy coat. The sequence came from a woman between 18 and 75 years old with a cervical HPV16 infection that either progressed to CIN3+ or cleared (not recorded which). The J gene is TRBJ2-7, the V gene TRBV4-1; 8 positions match TRBD1. The CDR3 bases that were read are TGCGCCAGCAGCCAAGGACAGGGGTTCGAG. Translating it yields CASSQGQGFE. The entire CDR3 is CASSQGQGFEQYF.